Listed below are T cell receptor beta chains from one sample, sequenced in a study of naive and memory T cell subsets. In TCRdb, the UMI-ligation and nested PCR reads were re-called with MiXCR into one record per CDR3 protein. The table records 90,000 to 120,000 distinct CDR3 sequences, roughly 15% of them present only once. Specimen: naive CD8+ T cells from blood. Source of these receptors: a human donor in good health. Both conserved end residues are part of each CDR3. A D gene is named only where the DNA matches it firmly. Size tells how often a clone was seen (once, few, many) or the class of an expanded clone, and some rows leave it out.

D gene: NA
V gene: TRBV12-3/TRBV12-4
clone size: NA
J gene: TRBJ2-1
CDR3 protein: CASSSQLVTYNEQFF
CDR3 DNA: TGTGCCAGCAGTTCTCAACTAGTCACCTACAATGAGCAGTTCTTC

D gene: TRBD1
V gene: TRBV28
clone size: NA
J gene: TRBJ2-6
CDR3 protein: CASRERTGNENVLTF
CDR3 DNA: TGTGCCAGCAGGGAACGGACAGGGAACGAGAACGTCCTGACTTTC

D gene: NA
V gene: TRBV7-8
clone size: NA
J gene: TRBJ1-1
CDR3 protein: CASSPSRGDWVTEAFF
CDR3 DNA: TGTGCCAGCAGCCCCAGCAGAGGGGACTGGGTCACTGAAGCTTTCTTT

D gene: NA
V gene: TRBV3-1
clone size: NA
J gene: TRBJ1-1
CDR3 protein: CASSQDTLGPNTEAFF
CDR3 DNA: TGTGCCAGCAGCCAAGATACTTTGGGGCCGAACACTGAAGCTTTCTTT

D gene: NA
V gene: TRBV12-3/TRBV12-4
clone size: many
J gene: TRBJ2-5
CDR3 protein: CASSLPGERWTQYF
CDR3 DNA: TGTGCCAGCAGTCTCCCGGGGGAGAGGTGGACCCAGTACTTC

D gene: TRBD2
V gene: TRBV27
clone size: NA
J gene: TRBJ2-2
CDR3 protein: CASTKGLAGLPWAGELFF
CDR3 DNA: TGTGCCAGCACCAAGGGCCTAGCGGGGTTACCATGGGCCGGGGAGCTGTTTTTT

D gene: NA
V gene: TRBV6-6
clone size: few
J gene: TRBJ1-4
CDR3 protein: CASRAGPINEKLFF
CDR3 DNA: TGTGCCAGCAGGGCGGGACCGATTAATGAAAAACTGTTTTTT

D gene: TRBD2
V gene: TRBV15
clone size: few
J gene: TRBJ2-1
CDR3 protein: CATKTSGGSYEQFF
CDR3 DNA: TGTGCCACCAAGACTAGCGGGGGGTCGTACGAGCAGTTCTTC

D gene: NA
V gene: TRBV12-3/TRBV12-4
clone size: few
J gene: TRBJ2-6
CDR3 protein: CASRLYRDLGANVLTF
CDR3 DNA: TGTGCCAGCAGGTTATACAGGGATCTGGGGGCCAACGTCCTGACTTTC

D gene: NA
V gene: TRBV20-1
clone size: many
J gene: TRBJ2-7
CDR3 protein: CSARVDLAYEQYF
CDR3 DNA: TGCAGTGCTAGAGTGGACTTGGCCTACGAGCAGTACTTC

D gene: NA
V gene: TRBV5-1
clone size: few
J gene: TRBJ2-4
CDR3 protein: CASSFLSGRRNIQYF
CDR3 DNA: TGCGCCAGCAGCTTTTTATCGGGGAGGCGAAACATTCAGTACTTC

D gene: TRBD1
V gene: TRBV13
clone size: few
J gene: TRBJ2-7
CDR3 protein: CASSGKWTGGSYEQYF
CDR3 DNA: TGTGCCAGCAGCGGAAAATGGACAGGGGGTTCCTACGAGCAGTACTTC

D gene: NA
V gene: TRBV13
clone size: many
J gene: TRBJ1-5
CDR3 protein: CASSLGRAPPQHF
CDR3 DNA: TGTGCCAGCAGCTTAGGACGGGCCCCGCCCCAGCATTTT

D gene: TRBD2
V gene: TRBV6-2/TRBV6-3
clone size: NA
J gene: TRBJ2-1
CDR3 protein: CASSFRGVGYNEQFF
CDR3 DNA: TGTGCCAGCAGTTTTCGGGGGGTTGGATACAATGAGCAGTTCTTC

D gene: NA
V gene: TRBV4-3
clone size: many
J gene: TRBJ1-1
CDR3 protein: CASSQGDSREAFF
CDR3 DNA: TGCGCCAGCAGCCAAGGGGACTCCCGCGAAGCTTTCTTT

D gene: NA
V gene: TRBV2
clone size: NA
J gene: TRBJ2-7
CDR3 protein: CASSVAEGVGYEQYF
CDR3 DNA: TGTGCCAGCAGTGTCGCGGAGGGGGTGGGCTACGAGCAGTACTTC

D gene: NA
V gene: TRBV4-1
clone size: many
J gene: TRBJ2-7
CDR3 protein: CASSQAPEGGQYF
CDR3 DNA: TGCGCCAGCAGCCAAGCCCCGGAAGGGGGGCAGTACTTC

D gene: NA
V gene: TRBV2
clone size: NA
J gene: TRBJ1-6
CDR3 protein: CASRQDLSASPLHF
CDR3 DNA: TGTGCCAGCAGACAGGACCTGTCGGCCTCACCCCTCCACTTT

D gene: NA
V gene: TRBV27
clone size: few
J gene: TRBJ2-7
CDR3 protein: CASSLFGSYEQYF
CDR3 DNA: TGTGCCAGCAGTTTATTTGGCTCCTACGAGCAGTACTTC

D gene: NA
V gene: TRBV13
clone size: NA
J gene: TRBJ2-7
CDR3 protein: CASSSIVSGTNYEQYF
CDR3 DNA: TGTGCCAGCAGCTCCATTGTCTCCGGGACAAACTACGAGCAGTACTTC

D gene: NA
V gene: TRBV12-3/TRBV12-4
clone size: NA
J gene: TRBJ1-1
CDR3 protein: CASSFDRNTEAFF
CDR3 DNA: TGTGCCAGCAGTTTCGACAGGAACACTGAAGCTTTCTTT

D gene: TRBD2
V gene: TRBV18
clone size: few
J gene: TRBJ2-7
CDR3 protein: CASTLADSYEQYF
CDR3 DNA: TGTGCCAGCACACTAGCGGATTCCTACGAGCAGTACTTC

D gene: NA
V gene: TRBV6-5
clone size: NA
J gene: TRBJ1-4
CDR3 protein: CAFRPSGENEKLFF
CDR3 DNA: TGTGCATTCAGGCCGAGCGGTGAAAATGAAAAACTGTTTTTT

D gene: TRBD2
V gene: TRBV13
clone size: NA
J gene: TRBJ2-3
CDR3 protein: CASSSGTSGSIADTQYF
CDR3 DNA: TGTGCCAGCAGCTCCGGGACTAGCGGGAGTATCGCAGATACGCAGTATTTT

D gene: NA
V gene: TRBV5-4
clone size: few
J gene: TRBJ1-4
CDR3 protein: CASSLVENEKLFF
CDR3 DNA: TGTGCCAGCAGCTTGGTTGAGAATGAAAAACTGTTTTTT

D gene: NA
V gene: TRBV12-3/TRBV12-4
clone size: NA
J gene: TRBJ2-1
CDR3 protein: CASSFGGTNREQFF
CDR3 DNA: TGTGCCAGCAGTTTTGGGGGGACCAACAGGGAGCAGTTCTTC

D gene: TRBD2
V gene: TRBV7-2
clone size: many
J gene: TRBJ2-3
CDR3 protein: CASSLDGTSGMADTQYF
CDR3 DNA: TGTGCCAGCAGCTTAGACGGGACTAGCGGGATGGCAGATACGCAGTATTTT

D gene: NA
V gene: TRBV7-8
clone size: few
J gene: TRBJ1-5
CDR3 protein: CASSPPSAGGEQPQHF
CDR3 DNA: TGTGCCAGCAGCCCCCCCTCTGCGGGGGGCGAACAGCCCCAGCATTTT

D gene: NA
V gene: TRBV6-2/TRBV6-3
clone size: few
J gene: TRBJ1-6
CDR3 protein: CASSYSGRNSPLHF
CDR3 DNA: TGTGCCAGCAGTTACTCGGGGAGGAATTCACCCCTCCACTTT

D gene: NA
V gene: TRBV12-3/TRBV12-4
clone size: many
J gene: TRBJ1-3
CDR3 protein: CASSFFLEGRGEGNTIYF
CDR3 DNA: TGTGCCAGCAGTTTTTTCCTCGAGGGGAGAGGCGAGGGAAACACCATATATTTT

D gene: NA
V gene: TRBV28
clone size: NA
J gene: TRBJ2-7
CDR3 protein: CATFEASPYEQYF
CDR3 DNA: TGTGCCACCTTCGAGGCCTCCCCCTACGAGCAGTACTTC

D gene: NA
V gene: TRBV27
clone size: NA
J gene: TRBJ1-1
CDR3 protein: CASSFLTGAEAFF
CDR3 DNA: TGTGCCAGCAGTTTTCTTACTGGCGCTGAAGCTTTCTTT